Detailed here is one T cell receptor beta chain. The antigen is undetermined. The data derive from a study of memory CD4+ T cells and cytomegalovirus serostatus. Study overall: This sample comes from healthy Belgian adults, 8 to 10 CMV seropositive, approximately 22 seronegative. Whole-study findings and limits: CD4+ memory repertoires contained 67 of 164 reported CMV TCRbeta sequences.

Original data processing: After removing out-of-frame reads, millions of distinct TCRbeta sequences remained. TCRdb keeps only in-frame clones here, not all; method: immunoSEQ multiplex PCR. D and trimming come from the DNA, and the V and J calls and clone size come from that table. The sample holds 40,000 to 60,000 clones, more than 70% seen once. Single viable CD3+CD4+CD8-CD45RO+ cells were sorted as the memory CD4+ T cells. Total CD4+ T cells were enriched by CD4 positive selection. The clonotype was recovered from an adult in good health and CMV-seronegative. Sample: memory CD4+ T cells from blood.

CDR3 amino acids: CASSRRLAGANEQFF. CDR3 DNA: TGTGCCAGCAGCCGGCGACTAGCGGGGGCCAATGAGCAGTTCTTC. V is TRBV14 and J is TRBJ2-1, with 12 bases matching TRBD2. The V gene's germline CDR1 is SGHDN and CDR2 FVKESK. The CDR3 has 15 residues. Germline trimming cut 4 bases from V and 6 bases from J; bases unmatched to any gene: 4.